This TCR beta chain was retrieved from a study of breast tumors, draining lymph nodes, adjacent tissues listed by TCRdb under 2016. Describing the broader study: In breast cancer patients, the study compared the TCR beta repertoires of tumor, adjacent nontumor tissue and axillary lymph nodes. In human breast cancer, the study set out to assess how tumor, surrounding tissue and draining lymph node repertoires relate to one another and whether T cells might be exchanged between them. Study-wide conclusions, independent of this receptor: Rather than being directly demonstrated, the conclusion that tumor T cells originate in lymph nodes was presented as consistent with a hypothesis. The data were judged consistent with most tumor T cells deriving from the lymph node and then expanding within tumor tissue. Tumors showed preferential V and J gene usage, and their T-cell repertoire diversity fell below that of lymph nodes yet above that of nontumor tissue. In luminal-like breast cancer, tumor and nontumor tissue repertoires resembled each other significantly more than in basal-like breast cancer.

Reading from cysteine to phenylalanine, the CDR3 counts 13 amino acids. Kept here is only the CDR3 DNA, which spans 39 bases and is read in frame from base 1. Looking up the germline V gene (reference sequence) yields CDR1 SEHNR and CDR2 FQNEAQ. V drops 5 bases and J drops 7 bases, leaving 15 bases in between. Sequencing relied on an Illumina HiSeq 2000. TCR beta chain libraries were generated through multiplex PCR amplification. High-throughput sequencing was used to analyze the amplified TCR beta chain products. In TCRdb, the public reads were trimmed at Q25 with fastp and aligned with MiXCR, with productive beta chains retained. Each record represents a unique CDR3 protein, reported with the most common genes and DNA among its rows. The sample yields some 38,000 distinct CDR3 sequences; approximately 37% were counted once. Clones ranked in the top ten supply roughly a tenth of the sample. With regard to this clonotype: Its specific antigen is unknown. No quality values exist for individual bases; no much larger clone is one base distant.

The chain is assembled from TRBV7-9 and TRBJ2-7, with the D segment identity uncertain. Input material: breast tumor tissue. The TCR was taken from a female donor with breast cancer. Some clones in this sample may be carry-over from other donors' samples. The CDR3 protein is CASSLGPKWEQYF. The bases are TGTGCCAGCAGCCTTGGACCAAAATGGGAGCAGTACTTC. The CDR3 plus the reference TRBV7-9 and TRBJ2-7 genes for the other parts give the full variable domain: DTGVSQNPRHKITKRGQNVTFRCDPISEHNRLYWYRQTLGQGPEFLTYFQNEAQLEKSRLLSDRFSAERPKGSFSTLEIQRTEQGDSAMYLCASSLGPKWEQYFGPGTRLTVT.